The rows below give T cell receptor beta chains drawn from one sample of a study of T cell changes during pregnancy in multiple sclerosis. Clones were sequenced by immunoSEQ multiplex PCR, and TCRdb holds only the in-frame ones, with some missing. The sample consists of 45,000 to 55,000 clones, almost 95% of them appearing once. Sequencing was performed on CD4+ T cells from peripheral blood mononuclear cells, taken in the second trimester of pregnancy. The receptor source for this set is a female donor in good health, enrolled as a control in a pregnancy study. CDR3s leave out the opening cysteine and the closing phenylalanine or tryptophan. Each record gives: J gene, clone size, CDR3 length, V gene, CDR3 protein. Rows may omit the clone size; those that give it use once, few, many or a size class.

J: TRBJ2-4; size: few; length: 10; V: TRBV10-2; CDR3: ASSERSGIQY
J: TRBJ1-5; size: -; length: 12; V: TRBV5-1; CDR3: ASSPRQGMQPQH
J: TRBJ1-3; size: -; length: 13; V: TRBV6-5; CDR3: ASSARQFSGNTIY
J: TRBJ1-2; size: -; length: 11; V: TRBV19; CDR3: ASMDTPRPGYT
J: TRBJ1-1; size: -; length: 13; V: TRBV7-9; CDR3: ASSFMGLLNTEAF
J: TRBJ2-1; size: -; length: 12; V: TRBV9; CDR3: ASSVPAGGPEQF
J: TRBJ1-4; size: once; length: 12; V: TRBV6-6; CDR3: ASSQDRDTEKLF
J: TRBJ2-1; size: -; length: 9; V: TRBV27; CDR3: ASSSPLEQF
J: TRBJ2-1; size: -; length: 11; V: TRBV27; CDR3: ASSFRLGSEQF
J: TRBJ1-6; size: few; length: 15; V: TRBV15; CDR3: ATSRDPRGKLNSPLH
J: TRBJ2-3; size: -; length: 11; V: TRBV10-3; CDR3: AIRLAGGDTQY
J: TRBJ2-1; size: -; length: 12; V: TRBV2; CDR3: ASRGTSGLNEQF
J: TRBJ2-1; size: -; length: 12; V: TRBV7-3; CDR3: ASSFGSSYNEQF
J: TRBJ2-4; size: -; length: 14; V: TRBV5-4; CDR3: ASSPTRGAGKNIQY
J: TRBJ1-4; size: once; length: 13; V: TRBV25-1; CDR3: ASSDRGPTNEKLF
J: TRBJ1-6; size: -; length: 13; V: TRBV5-6; CDR3: ASSFRTAYNSPLH
J: TRBJ2-1; size: -; length: 13; V: TRBV7-3; CDR3: ASSAGTGGYNEQF
J: TRBJ2-5; size: -; length: 15; V: TRBV7-2; CDR3: ASSPETRGPVFETQY
J: TRBJ2-7; size: -; length: 11; V: TRBV5-1; CDR3: ASSLREGYEQY
J: TRBJ1-4; size: -; length: 14; V: TRBV19; CDR3: ASSPGTGESEEKLF
J: TRBJ1-1; size: -; length: 12; V: TRBV28; CDR3: ASSLPGLGTEAF
J: TRBJ2-7; size: -; length: 10; V: TRBV2; CDR3: ASLPDSYEQY
J: TRBJ1-1; size: -; length: 13; V: TRBV25-1; CDR3: ASSDPQGSDTEAF